One sample yielded the 3 T cell receptor beta chains listed below, sequenced in a study of T cells in narcolepsy. Data came from immunoSEQ multiplex PCR; TCRdb stores just in-frame clones and leaves some out. The sample has more than 20,000 clones; approximately 80% are singletons. Sequenced: memory (CD45RA-) CD4+ T cells from blood. The source of these receptors is a human donor in good health.

The rearrangement joins TRBV15 to TRBJ2-5, with 8 bases that match TRBD2. The junction had 12 bases not matched to a gene; V was cut back by 8 bases and J by 4 bases. The V gene's germline CDR1 is LNHNV and CDR2 YYDKDF (reference sequence). The CDR3 loop spans 15 amino acids. The CDR3 here is CATEASGQRGETQYF. The DNA for the CDR3 is TGTGCCACCGAGGCTAGCGGGCAAAGGGGAGAGACCCAGTACTTC.

V and J are TRBV7-2 and TRBJ1-1; TRBD1 agrees at 9 bases. The CDR3 covers 15 residues. The germline V gene has CDR1 SGHTA and CDR2 FQGNSA. V lost 8 bases, J lost 6 bases, and 13 bases stayed unmatched. CDR3 sequence (DNA): TGTGCCAGCGGTGGACAGGGGAGTTTTAGCGCTGAAGCTTTCTTT. Translation: CASGGQGSFSAEAFF.

The gene calls are TRBV29-1 and TRBJ1-6; 7 bases are a match to TRBD1. The germline gives CDR1 SQVTM, CDR2 ANQGSEA. The CDR3 covers 20 residues. The ends lost 3 bases at V and 5 bases at J; junction bases unmatched: 22. Here the CDR3 DNA reads TGCAGCGTTGATCACCCAAACCCGATCGGGGGACAGCCAAATAATTCACCCCTCCACTTT. Translating gives CSVDHPNPIGGQPNNSPLHF.